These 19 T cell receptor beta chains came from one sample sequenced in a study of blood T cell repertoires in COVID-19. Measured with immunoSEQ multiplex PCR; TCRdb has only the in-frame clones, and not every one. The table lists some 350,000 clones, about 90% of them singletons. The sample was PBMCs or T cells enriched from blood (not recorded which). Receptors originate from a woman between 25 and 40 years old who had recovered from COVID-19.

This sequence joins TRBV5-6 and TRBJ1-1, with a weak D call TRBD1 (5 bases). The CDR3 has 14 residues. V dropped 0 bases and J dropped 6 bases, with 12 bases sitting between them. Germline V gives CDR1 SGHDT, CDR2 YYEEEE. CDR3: CASSLGQGWAEAFF. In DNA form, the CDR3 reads TGTGCCAGCAGCTTGGGGCAGGGTTGGGCTGAAGCTTTCTTT.

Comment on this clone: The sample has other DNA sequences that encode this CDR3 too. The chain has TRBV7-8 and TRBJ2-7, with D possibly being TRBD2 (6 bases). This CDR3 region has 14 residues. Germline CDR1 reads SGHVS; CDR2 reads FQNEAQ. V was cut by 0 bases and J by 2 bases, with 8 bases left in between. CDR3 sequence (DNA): TGTGCCAGCAGCTTAGCGGGAGGCGCCTACGAGCAGTACTTC. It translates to CASSLAGGAYEQYF.

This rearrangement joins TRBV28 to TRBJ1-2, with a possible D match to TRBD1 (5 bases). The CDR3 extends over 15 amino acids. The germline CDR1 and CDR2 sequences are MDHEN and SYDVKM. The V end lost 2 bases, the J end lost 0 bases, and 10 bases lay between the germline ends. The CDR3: CASSLAGGSNYGYTF. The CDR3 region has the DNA TGTGCCAGCAGTTTAGCGGGGGGATCTAACTATGGCTACACCTTC.

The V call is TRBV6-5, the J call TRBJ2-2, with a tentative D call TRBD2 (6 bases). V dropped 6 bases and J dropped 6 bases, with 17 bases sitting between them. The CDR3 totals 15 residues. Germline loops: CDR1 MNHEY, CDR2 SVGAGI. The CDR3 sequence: CASRGWGERAGELFF. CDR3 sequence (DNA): TGTGCCAGCAGGGGATGGGGGGAGCGGGCCGGGGAGCTGTTTTTT.

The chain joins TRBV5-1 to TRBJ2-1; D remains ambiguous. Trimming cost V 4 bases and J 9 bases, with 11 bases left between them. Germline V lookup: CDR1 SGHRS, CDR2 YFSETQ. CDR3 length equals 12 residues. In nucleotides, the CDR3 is TGCGCCAGCAGCGAAGCTAGAATTGAGCAGTTCTTC. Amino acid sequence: CASSEARIEQFF.

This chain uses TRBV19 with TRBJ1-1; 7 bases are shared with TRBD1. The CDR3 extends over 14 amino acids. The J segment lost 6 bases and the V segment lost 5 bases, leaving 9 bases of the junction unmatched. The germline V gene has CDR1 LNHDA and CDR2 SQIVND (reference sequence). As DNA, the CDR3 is TGTGCCAGTAGTGCCGGAGGGGGCTTCGCTGAAGCTTTCTTT. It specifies CASSAGGGFAEAFF.

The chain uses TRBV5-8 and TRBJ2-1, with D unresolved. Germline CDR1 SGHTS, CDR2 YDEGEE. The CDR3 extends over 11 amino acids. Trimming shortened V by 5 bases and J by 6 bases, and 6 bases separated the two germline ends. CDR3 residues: CASRNINEQFF. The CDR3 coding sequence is TGTGCCAGCAGGAACATCAATGAGCAGTTCTTC.

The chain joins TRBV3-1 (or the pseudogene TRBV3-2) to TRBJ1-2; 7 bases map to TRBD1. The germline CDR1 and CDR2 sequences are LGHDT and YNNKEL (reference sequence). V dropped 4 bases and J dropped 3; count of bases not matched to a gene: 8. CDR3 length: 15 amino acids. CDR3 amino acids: CASSLSGQRDYGYTF. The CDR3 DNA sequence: TGTGCCAGCAGCCTGTCGGGACAGAGGGACTATGGCTACACCTTC.

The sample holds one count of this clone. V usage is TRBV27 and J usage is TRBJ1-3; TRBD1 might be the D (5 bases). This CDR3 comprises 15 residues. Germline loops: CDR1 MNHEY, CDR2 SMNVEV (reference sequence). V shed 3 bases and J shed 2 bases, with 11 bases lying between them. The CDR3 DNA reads TGTGCCAGCAGTTTGAGAGAAGGGGCTGGAAACACCATATATTTT. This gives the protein CASSLREGAGNTIYF.

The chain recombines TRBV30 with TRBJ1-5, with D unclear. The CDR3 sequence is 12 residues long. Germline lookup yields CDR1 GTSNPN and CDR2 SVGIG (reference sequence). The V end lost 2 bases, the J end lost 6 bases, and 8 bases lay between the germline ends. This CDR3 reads CAWSLLGQPQHF. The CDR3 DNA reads TGTGCCTGGAGTCTACTAGGTCAGCCCCAGCATTTT.

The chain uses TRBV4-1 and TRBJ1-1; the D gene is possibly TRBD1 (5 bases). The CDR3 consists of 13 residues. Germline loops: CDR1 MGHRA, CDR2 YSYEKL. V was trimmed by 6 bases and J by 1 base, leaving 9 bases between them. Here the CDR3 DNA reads TGCGCCAGCAGACTAACAGGGAACACTGAAGCTTTCTTT. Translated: CASRLTGNTEAFF.

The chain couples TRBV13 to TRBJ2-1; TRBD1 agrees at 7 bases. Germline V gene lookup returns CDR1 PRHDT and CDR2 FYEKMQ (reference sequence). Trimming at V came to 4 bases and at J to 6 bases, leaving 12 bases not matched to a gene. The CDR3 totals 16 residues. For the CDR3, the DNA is TGTGCCAGCAGCTGGGACAGACAGGGTGGACCCAATGAGCAGTTCTTC. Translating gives CASSWDRQGGPNEQFF. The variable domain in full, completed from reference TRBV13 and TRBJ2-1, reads AAGVIQSPRHLIKEKRETATLKCYPIPRHDTVYWYQQGPGQDPQFLISFYEKMQSDKGSIPDRFSAQQFSDYHSELNMSSLELGDSALYFCASSWDRQGGPNEQFFGPGTRLTVL.

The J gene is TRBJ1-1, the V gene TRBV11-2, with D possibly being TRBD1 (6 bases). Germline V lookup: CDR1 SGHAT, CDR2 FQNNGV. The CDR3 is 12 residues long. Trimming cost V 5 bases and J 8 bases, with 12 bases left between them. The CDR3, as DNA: TGTGCCAGCAGCGGGGGACAACAGGAAGCTTTCTTT. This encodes CASSGGQQEAFF.

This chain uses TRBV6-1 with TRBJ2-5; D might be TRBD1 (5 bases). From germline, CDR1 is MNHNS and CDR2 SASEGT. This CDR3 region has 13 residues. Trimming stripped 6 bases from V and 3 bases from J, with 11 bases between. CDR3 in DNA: TGTGCCAGCAGAACATTAGGGGAAGAGACCCAGTACTTC. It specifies CASRTLGEETQYF.

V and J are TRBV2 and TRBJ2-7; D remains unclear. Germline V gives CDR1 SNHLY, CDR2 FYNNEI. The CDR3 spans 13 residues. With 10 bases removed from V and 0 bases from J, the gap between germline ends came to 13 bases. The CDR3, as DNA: TGTGCCATGTCCGAGCGAGCCTCCTACGAGCAGTACTTC. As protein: CAMSERASYEQYF.

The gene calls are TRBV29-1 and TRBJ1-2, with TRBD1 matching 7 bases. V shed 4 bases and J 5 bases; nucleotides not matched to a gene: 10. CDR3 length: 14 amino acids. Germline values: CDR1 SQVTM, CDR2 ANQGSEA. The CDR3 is CSVVPGTEFYGYTF. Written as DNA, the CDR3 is TGCAGCGTTGTCCCCGGGACAGAATTTTATGGCTACACCTTC.

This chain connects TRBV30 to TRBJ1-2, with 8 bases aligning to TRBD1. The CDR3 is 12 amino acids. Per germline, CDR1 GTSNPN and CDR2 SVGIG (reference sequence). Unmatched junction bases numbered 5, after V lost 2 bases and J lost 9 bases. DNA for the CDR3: TGTGCCTGGAGTCAGGGGGCTAGGCGCTACACCTTC. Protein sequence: CAWSQGARRYTF.

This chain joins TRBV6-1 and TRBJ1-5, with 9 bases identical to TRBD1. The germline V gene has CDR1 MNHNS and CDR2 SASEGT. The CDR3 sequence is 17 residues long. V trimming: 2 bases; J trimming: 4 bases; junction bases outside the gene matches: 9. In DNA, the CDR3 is TGTGCCAGCAGTGAATTTGCCGGCGGACAGGGGAATCAGCCCCAGCATTTT. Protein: CASSEFAGGQGNQPQHF.

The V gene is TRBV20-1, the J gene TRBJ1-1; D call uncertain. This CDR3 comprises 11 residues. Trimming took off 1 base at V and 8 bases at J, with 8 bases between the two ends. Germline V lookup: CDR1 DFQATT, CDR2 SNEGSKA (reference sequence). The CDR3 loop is CSARGRAEAFF. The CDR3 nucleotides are TGCAGTGCTAGAGGGCGGGCGGAAGCTTTCTTT.